This T cell receptor (beta chain) appears in the sequencing data of a study of blood T cell repertoires in COVID-19. The CDR3 contains 13 residues. The germline V and J ends were trimmed by 3 bases and 7 bases, with 10 bases remaining between them. Germline V CDR1 and CDR2: LNHDA, SQIVND (reference sequence). Profiling relied on immunoSEQ multiplex PCR, and the TCRdb table lists in-frame clones only, not all of them. The sample holds hundreds of thousands of clones, roughly 90% seen once. The TCR originated in a woman aged 50 to 60 in a cohort exposed to, infected with or recovered from COVID-19 (not recorded which). The chain links TRBV19 to TRBJ1-5; no reliable D call. What was sequenced was PBMCs or T cells enriched from blood (not recorded which). The chain's CDR3 is CASSMRVEQPQHF. The CDR3 region has the DNA TGTGCCAGTAGTATGAGGGTCGAGCAGCCCCAGCATTTT.